Listed below are T cell receptor beta chains from one sample, sequenced in a study of graft-versus-host responses after intestinal transplantation. Profiling relied on immunoSEQ multiplex PCR, and the TCRdb table lists in-frame clones only, not all of them. This sample has 15,000 to 20,000 clones, with around nine tenths found just once. The sample here was PBMCs, taken approximately 3.5 months after intestinal transplant. These receptors were obtained from a human patient who received an intestinal transplant, so some T cells may come from the graft donor. The conserved cysteine and the conserved F or W are not part of the CDR3 here. Each record gives: V gene, J gene, CDR3 protein.

v_call: TRBV4-2; j_call: TRBJ2-7; cdr3_aa: ASSQLLSSGGLPYEQY
v_call: TRBV27; j_call: TRBJ1-5; cdr3_aa: ASSLSGVESNQPQH
v_call: TRBV27; j_call: TRBJ2-3; cdr3_aa: ASSLKGIMDTQY
v_call: TRBV12-5; j_call: TRBJ1-2; cdr3_aa: ASGRGQGNANYGYT
v_call: TRBV5-1; j_call: TRBJ2-2; cdr3_aa: ASSLEFRELF
v_call: TRBV6-6; j_call: TRBJ2-1; cdr3_aa: ASSQTSGSYNEQF
v_call: TRBV19; j_call: TRBJ1-1; cdr3_aa: ASSMSGRTEAF
v_call: TRBV7-9; j_call: TRBJ1-1; cdr3_aa: ASSLVNKVAF
v_call: TRBV6-7; j_call: TRBJ2-1; cdr3_aa: ASSYSEAASREQF
v_call: TRBV2; j_call: TRBJ2-1; cdr3_aa: VQFRDLSGNEQF
v_call: TRBV9; j_call: TRBJ2-1; cdr3_aa: ASSALGSGGNEQF
v_call: TRBV25-1; j_call: TRBJ2-7; cdr3_aa: ASSAFRGYEQY
v_call: TRBV7-9; j_call: TRBJ1-1; cdr3_aa: ASSHSGTANTEAF
v_call: TRBV19; j_call: TRBJ2-1; cdr3_aa: ASSPSGSSYNEQF
v_call: TRBV5-6; j_call: TRBJ2-1; cdr3_aa: ASSYLESPYNEQF
v_call: TRBV14; j_call: TRBJ1-2; cdr3_aa: ASSVYRRGENYGYT
v_call: TRBV4-3; j_call: TRBJ2-1; cdr3_aa: ARRGGEGAYNEQF
v_call: TRBV18; j_call: TRBJ1-5; cdr3_aa: ASSPKDGGSNQPQH
v_call: TRBV7-9; j_call: TRBJ2-1; cdr3_aa: ASSFPGLYNEQF
v_call: TRBV18; j_call: TRBJ2-3; cdr3_aa: ASSPPPRDTQY
v_call: TRBV2; j_call: TRBJ2-1; cdr3_aa: ASTDEQAHNEQF
v_call: TRBV6-1; j_call: TRBJ2-3; cdr3_aa: ASSDPGLDTQY
v_call: TRBV5-1; j_call: TRBJ1-1; cdr3_aa: ASSTHRGGTEAF
v_call: TRBV30; j_call: TRBJ2-3; cdr3_aa: AWSVPGRGTDTQY
v_call: TRBV5-1; j_call: TRBJ2-1; cdr3_aa: ASSLDSSSGRDEQF
v_call: TRBV15; j_call: TRBJ2-7; cdr3_aa: ATSREAGTGGAQQY
v_call: TRBV7-2; j_call: TRBJ2-1; cdr3_aa: ASSFSGYNEQF
v_call: TRBV5-5; j_call: TRBJ2-7; cdr3_aa: ASSLGGDRREQY
v_call: TRBV28; j_call: TRBJ2-3; cdr3_aa: ASSLSPSGTGDTQY
v_call: TRBV27; j_call: TRBJ1-3; cdr3_aa: ASSLSHNSGNTIY
v_call: TRBV7-8; j_call: TRBJ2-7; cdr3_aa: ASRRGQGVYEQY
v_call: TRBV4-2; j_call: TRBJ2-7; cdr3_aa: ASSQDRGSSYEQY
v_call: TRBV7-2; j_call: TRBJ1-2; cdr3_aa: ASSLGQAPAYGYT
v_call: TRBV7-3; j_call: TRBJ2-6; cdr3_aa: ASSPGGFGGLGNGANVLT
v_call: TRBV5-1; j_call: TRBJ2-7; cdr3_aa: ASSLSDYISYEQY
v_call: TRBV2; j_call: TRBJ2-1; cdr3_aa: ASDYRGRVDEQF
v_call: TRBV18; j_call: TRBJ1-3; cdr3_aa: ASSPVISGNTIY
v_call: TRBV27; j_call: TRBJ1-4; cdr3_aa: ASSPVPRDEKLF
v_call: TRBV27; j_call: TRBJ2-1; cdr3_aa: ASSLLALSSYNEQF
v_call: TRBV5-8; j_call: TRBJ2-1; cdr3_aa: ASSLSGRPSYNEQF
v_call: TRBV19; j_call: TRBJ1-1; cdr3_aa: ASSIGGNTEAF
v_call: TRBV19; j_call: TRBJ2-7; cdr3_aa: ASSPELRGAAYEQY
v_call: TRBV7-4; j_call: TRBJ1-2; cdr3_aa: ASSSRRDGYGYT
v_call: TRBV6-5; j_call: TRBJ1-4; cdr3_aa: ASSYGGGNEKLF
v_call: TRBV11-2; j_call: TRBJ2-7; cdr3_aa: ASSLVIDEQY
v_call: TRBV7-2; j_call: TRBJ1-1; cdr3_aa: ASRLGAMSLEAF
v_call: TRBV28; j_call: TRBJ1-1; cdr3_aa: ASSLDRGLTNTEAF
v_call: TRBV15; j_call: TRBJ1-6; cdr3_aa: ATSRDDRINSPLH